This T cell receptor beta chain was retrieved from a study of sequential checkpoint blockade in melanoma. CDR3 length equals 17 residues. V shed 2 bases and J shed 3 bases, with 17 bases lying between them. Germline V CDR1 and CDR2: SGHNT, YENEEA. Profiled with immunoSEQ multiplex PCR; TCRdb holds only in-frame clones, not every one. The sample contains fewer than 1,500 clones, around 23% of which appear only once. Treatment denoted: randomized to nivolumab then ipilimumab (arm A) or the reverse (arm B). This clone ranks as medium-sized (0.01 to 0.1%). The clonotype originates from a human donor with melanoma. The chain joins TRBV11-3 to TRBJ2-1; D is perhaps TRBD1 or TRBD2 (5 bases each). This sample comprised tumor tissue (inferred from file names), obtained from a patient given nivolumab and ipilimumab in sequence. The CDR3 reads CASSLTWGSRFYNEQFF. CDR3 bases: TGTGCCAGCAGCTTAACTTGGGGGTCGAGGTTCTACAATGAGCAGTTCTTC. The full variable domain, in which reference TRBV11-3 and TRBJ2-1 provide the parts outside the CDR3, is EAGVVQSPRYKIIEKKQPVAFWCNPISGHNTLYWYLQNLGQGPELLIRYENEEAVDDSQLPKDRFSAERLKGVDSTLKIQPAELGDSAVYLCASSLTWGSRFYNEQFFGPGTRLTVL.